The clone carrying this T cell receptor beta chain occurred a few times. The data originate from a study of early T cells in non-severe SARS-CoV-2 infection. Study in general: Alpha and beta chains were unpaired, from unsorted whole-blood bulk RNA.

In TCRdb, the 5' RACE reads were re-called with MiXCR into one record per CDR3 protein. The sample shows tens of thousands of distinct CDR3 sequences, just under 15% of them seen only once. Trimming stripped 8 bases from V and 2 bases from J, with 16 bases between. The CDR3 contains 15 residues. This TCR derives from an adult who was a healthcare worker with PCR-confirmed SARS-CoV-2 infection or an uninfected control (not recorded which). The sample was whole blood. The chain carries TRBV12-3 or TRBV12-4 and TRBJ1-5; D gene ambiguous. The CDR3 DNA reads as TGTGCCAGCTCTCCCTTTCAAACGGGCAATCAGCCCCAGCATTTT. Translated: CASSPFQTGNQPQHF.